The clone carrying this T cell receptor beta chain came up a few times. The antigen remains unidentified. V was trimmed by 6 bases and J by 1 base, leaving 12 bases between them. In germline, CDR1 is LNHDA, CDR2 SQIVND (reference sequence). The CDR3 length is 14 residues. The sample comes from a study of shared clonotypes between healthy human individuals. The study, taken as a whole, reports: A small donor pool kept down the genetic and exposure-history diversity that was represented.

Deep was the level at which the assay was run. Profiled with immunoSEQ multiplex PCR; TCRdb holds only in-frame clones, not every one. The table lists some 2,000,000 clones, approximately 96% of them singletons. This receptor was identified in a man in his late teens or twenties in good health. The chain uses TRBV19 and TRBJ1-2, with D hard to call. Source material: naive CD4+ T cells sorted from blood. Subset meaning: CD45RA+ positively selected. The CDR3 DNA sequence: TGTGCCAGTAGCCCAACGTGGGATAACTATGGCTACACCTTC. It codes for CASSPTWDNYGYTF.